These 20 T cell receptor beta chains were sequenced from one sample in a study of CD8+CD57+ T cells in acquired aplastic anemia. Researchers used genomic DNA as the template to profile TCR beta VDJ and CDR3. TCRdb re-analysed the reads in MiXCR, keeping a single row per CDR3 protein. The sample carries 150,000 to 200,000 distinct CDR3 sequences, around 48% recorded once. Patients picked for sequencing had shown CD8+CD57+ cell expansion detected by flow cytometry. Material: sorted CD4+, CD8+, or CD8+CD57+ T cells (not recorded which) from PBMCs. These receptors came from a human donor with aplastic anemia.

V gene TRBV6-4 combines with J gene TRBJ1-6; D possibly corresponds to TRBD1 (5 bases). This CDR3 is 16 amino acids long. Germline V gene sequence: CDR1 MRHNA, CDR2 SNTAGT. Trimming cost V 5 bases and J 6 bases, with 17 bases left between them. The CDR3 here is CASSLTWGSGNSPLHF. The CDR3, as DNA: TGTGCCAGCAGTTTGACCTGGGGGTCTGGTAATTCACCCCTCCACTTT.

This clonotype was counted many times. This sequence joins TRBV7-9 and TRBJ1-5, with 7 bases matching TRBD1. Germline V CDR1 and CDR2: SEHNR, FQNEAQ (reference sequence). The CDR3 length is 12 residues. The junction had 6 bases not matched to a gene; V was cut back by 10 bases and J by 6 bases. This chain's CDR3 is CATGDSTQPQHF. CDR3 DNA sequence: TGTGCCACTGGGGACAGTACTCAGCCCCAGCATTTT.

J is TRBJ2-3 and V is TRBV24-1; no clear D gene. The CDR3 has 14 residues. Per germline, CDR1 KGHDR and CDR2 SFDVKD. V lost 5 bases and J lost 0, with 8 bases in between. The CDR3 protein is CATSAPTSTDTQYF. CDR3 in DNA: TGTGCCACCAGTGCCCCGACAAGCACAGATACGCAGTATTTT.

This clonotype occurred many times. The chain is built from TRBV6-1 and TRBJ1-1; D gene ambiguous. Trimming pared 7 bases from V and 4 bases from J, leaving 13 bases between. Per germline, CDR1 MNHNS and CDR2 SASEGT. The CDR3 loop spans 13 amino acids. CDR3 sequence (DNA): TGTGCCAGCACCCGCATCGTGGGCACTGAAGCTTTCTTT. Its translation: CASTRIVGTEAFF.

The gene calls are TRBV10-3 and TRBJ1-1, with D possibly being TRBD1 (5 bases). The CDR3 spans 13 residues. Germline lookup yields CDR1 ENHRY and CDR2 SYGVKD. Trimming took off 10 bases at V and 1 base at J, with 13 bases between the two ends. CDR3 DNA: TGTGCCACCATTTCGGGGGAGAACACTGAAGCTTTCTTT. This sequence encodes CATISGENTEAFF.

This clonotype was detected ten times or more. This chain joins TRBV2 and TRBJ2-7; TRBD2 agrees at 7 bases. Germline lookup yields CDR1 SNHLY and CDR2 FYNNEI. V shed 7 bases, J shed 2 bases, and the junction held 2 bases outside the gene matches. The length of the CDR3 is 12 residues. In nucleotides, the CDR3 is TGTGCCAGCACAGGACTAGCCTACGAGCAGTACTTC. Protein sequence: CASTGLAYEQYF.

At least ten counts were recorded for this clonotype. The chain's CDR3 is CASSAPGQGNTEAFF. In DNA form, the CDR3 reads TGTGCCAGTAGTGCCCCCGGACAGGGGAACACTGAAGCTTTCTTT. The chain employs TRBV19 and TRBJ1-1, with 8 bases aligning to TRBD1. From germline, CDR1 is LNHDA and CDR2 SQIVND (reference sequence). With V trimmed by 5 bases and J by 1 base, 6 bases remained unmatched. CDR3 length: 15 amino acids.

This clonotype appeared many times. The chain joins TRBV29-1 to TRBJ2-5; D tentatively reads TRBD1 or TRBD2 (5 bases each). Looked up from germline, CDR1 is SQVTM and CDR2 is ANQGSEA. The CDR3 is made up of 15 amino acids. Trimming pared 4 bases from V and 5 bases from J, leaving 20 bases between. The CDR3 reads CSVGEGIGAGETQYF. CDR3 in DNA: TGCAGCGTTGGAGAAGGTATCGGGGCCGGGGAGACCCAGTACTTC.

This clonotype was recorded many times. The J gene is TRBJ2-5, the V gene TRBV5-1; D may be TRBD2 (6 bases). The CDR3 loop spans 16 amino acids. Per germline, CDR1 SGHRS and CDR2 YFSETQ. Trimming took 2 bases from V and 5 from J, leaving 19 bases between them. In nucleotides, the CDR3 is TGCGCCAGCAGCTTACCCGGGACTGGACCGGGGGAGACCCAGTACTTC. Amino acid sequence: CASSLPGTGPGETQYF.

In its sample, this clonotype was seen many times. The chain recombines TRBV7-3 with TRBJ1-5, with TRBD1 matching over 9 bases. The CDR3 contains 18 residues. V shed 7 bases, J shed 2 bases, and the junction held 15 bases outside the gene matches. Germline lookup yields CDR1 SGHTA and CDR2 FQGTGA. The CDR3 loop reads CASNAGTGLQFGNQPQHF. The CDR3 region has the DNA TGTGCCAGCAACGCCGGGACAGGGTTACAATTCGGCAATCAGCCCCAGCATTTT.

As regards this clonotype: A single base separates this from a much larger clone, so it may be a read error. The rearrangement links TRBV4-2 to TRBJ2-3; perhaps TRBD1 as D (6 bases). The CDR3 extends over 14 amino acids. The germline V gene has CDR1 LGHNA and CDR2 YNFKEQ. The CDR3 here is CASSQGLGADTQSF. The CDR3, as DNA: TGTGCCAGCAGCCAAGGTCTGGGGGCAGATACGCAGTCTTTT.

The gene calls are TRBV15 and TRBJ2-3; 9 bases are shared with TRBD1. The V gene end was trimmed by 0 bases and the J gene end by 4 bases; junction bases not matched to a gene: 2. The CDR3 extends over 15 amino acids. Germline-derived CDR1 and CDR2 are LNHNV and YYDKDF (reference sequence). CDR3 sequence reads: CATSRDTGGADTQYF. In nucleotides, the CDR3 is TGTGCCACCAGCAGAGATACAGGGGGCGCAGATACGCAGTATTTT.

This clonotype was counted many times. The chain combines TRBV11-2 with TRBJ2-1; TRBD2 is a possible D gene (5 bases). Trimming shortened V by 1 base and J by 0 bases, and 10 bases separated the two germline ends. This CDR3 has 16 residues. Germline loops: CDR1 SGHAT, CDR2 FQNNGV. CDR3 in amino acids: CASSLGPGYSYNEQFF. The DNA for the CDR3 is TGTGCCAGCAGCTTAGGTCCGGGGTACTCCTACAATGAGCAGTTCTTC.

The chain uses TRBV2 and TRBJ1-1, with TRBD1 identical over 9 bases. The CDR3 length is 14 residues. V lost 6 bases, J lost 5 bases, and 7 bases stayed unmatched. Germline V CDR1 and CDR2: SNHLY, FYNNEI. This CDR3 is CASSSQGARTEAFF. Here the CDR3 DNA reads TGTGCCAGCAGCTCACAGGGGGCACGGACTGAAGCTTTCTTT.

The V and J genes are TRBV19 and TRBJ2-3; D ambiguous. V was pared by 8 bases and J by 0 bases, with 9 bases between. Germline lookup yields CDR1 LNHDA and CDR2 SQIVND (reference sequence). The CDR3 runs 13 residues. In DNA, the CDR3 is TGTGCCAGTCGAAGTGATAGCACAGATACGCAGTATTTT. Amino acids: CASRSDSTDTQYF.

The chain employs TRBV10-2 and TRBJ2-3, with D maybe TRBD2 (6 bases). Deletions cut 6 bases from V and 3 bases from J, with 13 bases between. The CDR3 has 14 residues. Germline-derived CDR1 and CDR2 are WSHSY and SAAADI. In nucleotides, the CDR3 is TGCGCCAGCAGCGGTATTGCGGGAACAGATACGCAGTATTTT. This sequence encodes CASSGIAGTDTQYF.

The V and J genes are TRBV7-9 and TRBJ2-5, with TRBD2 as a possible D gene (7 bases). V was trimmed by 5 bases and J by 5 bases, leaving 18 bases between them. Germline assignment: CDR1 SEHNR and CDR2 FQNEAQ (reference sequence). The length of the CDR3 is 15 residues. This CDR3 is CASSQRTGGEETQYF. CDR3 nucleotides: TGTGCCAGCAGCCAAAGGACGGGGGGCGAGGAGACCCAGTACTTC.

This clonotype was observed a handful of times. The V and J genes are TRBV2 and TRBJ1-1, with 9 nucleotides matching TRBD1. Losses at the gene ends were 9 bases for V and 5 bases for J; bases not matched to a gene: 7. Germline CDR1 SNHLY, CDR2 FYNNEI. CDR3 length equals 13 residues. The CDR3 region is CASRTGELTEAFF. CDR3 in DNA: TGTGCCAGTCGGACAGGGGAACTTACTGAAGCTTTCTTT.

This clonotype was seen repeatedly, ten times or more. The chain combines TRBV5-1 with TRBJ2-1, with D uncertain. V gave up 0 bases and J gave up 3 bases, with 16 bases separating them. CDR1 and CDR2 (germline): SGHRS, YFSETQ. This CDR3 spans 17 amino acids. The CDR3 nucleotides are TGCGCCAGCAGCTTGGTCGACTTTCCCCCGGGCTACAATGAGCAGTTCTTC. Amino acids: CASSLVDFPPGYNEQFF.

A word on this clonotype: This could be a read error, since a much larger clone is one nucleotide away. The genes are TRBV5-6 and TRBJ2-2, with D uncertain. There are 12 residues in the CDR3. The V gene lost 10 bases and the J gene lost 3 bases, with 10 bases spanning the gap. Germline V gene data show CDR1 as SGHDT and CDR2 as YYEEEE. The CDR3 is CARGRYTGELFF. The CDR3 DNA sequence: TGTGCCCGAGGACGGTACACCGGGGAGCTGTTTTTT.